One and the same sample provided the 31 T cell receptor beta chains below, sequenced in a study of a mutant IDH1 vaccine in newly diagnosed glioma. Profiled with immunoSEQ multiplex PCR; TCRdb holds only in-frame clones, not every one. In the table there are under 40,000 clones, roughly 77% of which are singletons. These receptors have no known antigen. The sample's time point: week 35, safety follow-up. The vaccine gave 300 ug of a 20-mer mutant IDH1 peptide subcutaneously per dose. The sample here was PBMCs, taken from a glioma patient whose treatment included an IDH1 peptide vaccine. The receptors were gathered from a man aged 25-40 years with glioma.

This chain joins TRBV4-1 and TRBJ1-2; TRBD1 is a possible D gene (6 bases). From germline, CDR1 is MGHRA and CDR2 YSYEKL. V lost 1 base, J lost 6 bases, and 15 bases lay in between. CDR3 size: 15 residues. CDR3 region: CASSQVSGATNGYTF. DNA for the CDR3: TGCGCCAGCAGCCAAGTCTCAGGGGCGACCAATGGCTACACCTTC.

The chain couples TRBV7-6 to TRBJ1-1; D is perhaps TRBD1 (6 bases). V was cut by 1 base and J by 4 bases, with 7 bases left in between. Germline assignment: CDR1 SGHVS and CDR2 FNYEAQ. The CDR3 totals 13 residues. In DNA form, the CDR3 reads TGTGCCAGCAGCTTAGGAGGGGGCACTGAAGCTTTCTTT. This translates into CASSLGGGTEAFF.

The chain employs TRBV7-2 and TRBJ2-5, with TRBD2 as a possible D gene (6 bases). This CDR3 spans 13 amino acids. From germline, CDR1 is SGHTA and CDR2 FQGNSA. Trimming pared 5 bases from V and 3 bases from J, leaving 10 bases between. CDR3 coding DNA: TGTGCCAGCAGCCCCCGGACTAAAGAGACCCAGTACTTC. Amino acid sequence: CASSPRTKETQYF.

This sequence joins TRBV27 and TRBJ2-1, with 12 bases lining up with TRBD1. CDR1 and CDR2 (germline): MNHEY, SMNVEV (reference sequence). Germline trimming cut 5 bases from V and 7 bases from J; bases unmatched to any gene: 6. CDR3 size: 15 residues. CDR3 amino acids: CASSPGTGGKNEQFF. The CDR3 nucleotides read TGTGCCAGCAGTCCCGGGACAGGGGGCAAAAATGAGCAGTTCTTC.

The CDR3 loop reads CASSEGRTYEQYF. The CDR3 DNA sequence: TGTGCCAGCAGTGAAGGTAGAACCTACGAGCAGTACTTC. This rearrangement joins TRBV25-1 to TRBJ2-7; the D is unclear. Deletions cut 2 bases from V and 2 bases from J, with 7 bases between. The CDR3 totals 13 residues. Germline V gene data show CDR1 as MGHDK and CDR2 as SYGVNS.

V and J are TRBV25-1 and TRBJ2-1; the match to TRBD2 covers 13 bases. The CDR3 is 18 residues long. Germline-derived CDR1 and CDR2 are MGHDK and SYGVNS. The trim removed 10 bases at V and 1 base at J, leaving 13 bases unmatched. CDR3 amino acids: CATLSGLAGLGSYNEQFF. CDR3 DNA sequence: TGTGCCACCCTGTCGGGACTAGCGGGGCTTGGTTCCTACAATGAGCAGTTCTTC.

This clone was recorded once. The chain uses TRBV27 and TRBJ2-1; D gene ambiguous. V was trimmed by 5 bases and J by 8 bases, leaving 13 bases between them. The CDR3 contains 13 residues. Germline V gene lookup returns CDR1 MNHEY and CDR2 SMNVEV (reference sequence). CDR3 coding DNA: TGTGCCAGCAGTCCACTATCCCAGGATGAGCAGTTCTTC. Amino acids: CASSPLSQDEQFF.

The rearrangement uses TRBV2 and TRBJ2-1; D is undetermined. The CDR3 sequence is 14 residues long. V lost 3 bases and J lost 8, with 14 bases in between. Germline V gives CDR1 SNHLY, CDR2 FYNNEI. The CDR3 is CASSELLKVDEQFF. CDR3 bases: TGTGCCAGCAGTGAGTTACTTAAGGTCGATGAGCAGTTCTTC.

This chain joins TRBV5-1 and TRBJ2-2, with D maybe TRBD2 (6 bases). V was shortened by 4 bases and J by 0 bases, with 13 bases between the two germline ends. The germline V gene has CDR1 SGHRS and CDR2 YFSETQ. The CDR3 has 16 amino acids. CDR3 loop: CASSPLATSNTGELFF. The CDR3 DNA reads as TGCGCCAGCAGCCCCCTAGCGACCTCGAACACCGGGGAGCTGTTTTTT.

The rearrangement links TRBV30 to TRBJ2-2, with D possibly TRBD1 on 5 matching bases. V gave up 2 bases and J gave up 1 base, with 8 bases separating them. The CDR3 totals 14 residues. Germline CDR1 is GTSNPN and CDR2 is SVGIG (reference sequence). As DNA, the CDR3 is TGTGCCTGGAGTTCCGACAGGAACACCGGGGAGCTGTTTTTT. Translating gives CAWSSDRNTGELFF.

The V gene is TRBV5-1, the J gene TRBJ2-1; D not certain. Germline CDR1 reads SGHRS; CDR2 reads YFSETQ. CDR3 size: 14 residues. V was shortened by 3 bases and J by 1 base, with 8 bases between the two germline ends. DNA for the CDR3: TGCGCCAGCAGCTCCTTTGCTTCCTACAATGAGCAGTTCTTC. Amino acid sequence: CASSSFASYNEQFF.

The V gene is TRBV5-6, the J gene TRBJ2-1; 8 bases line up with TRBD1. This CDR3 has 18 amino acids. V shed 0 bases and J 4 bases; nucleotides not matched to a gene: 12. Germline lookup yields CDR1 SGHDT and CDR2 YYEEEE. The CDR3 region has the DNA TGTGCCAGCAGCTTGGTGGGGACAGGTCAAATTTGGTACAATGAGCAGTTCTTC. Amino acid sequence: CASSLVGTGQIWYNEQFF.

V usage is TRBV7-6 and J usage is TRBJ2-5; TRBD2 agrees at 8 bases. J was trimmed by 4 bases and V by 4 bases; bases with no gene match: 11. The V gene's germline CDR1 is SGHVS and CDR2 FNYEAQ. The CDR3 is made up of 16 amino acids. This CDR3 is CASSSPGGEGLETQYF. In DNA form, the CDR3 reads TGTGCCAGCAGCTCGCCGGGGGGGGAGGGTTTAGAGACCCAGTACTTC.

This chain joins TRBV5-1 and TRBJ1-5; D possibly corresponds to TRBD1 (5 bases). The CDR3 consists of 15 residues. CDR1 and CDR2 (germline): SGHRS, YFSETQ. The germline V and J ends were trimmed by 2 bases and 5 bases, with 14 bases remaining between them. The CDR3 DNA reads TGCGCCAGCAGCTTAGGGATAGGGGAGGATCAGCCCCAGCATTTT. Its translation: CASSLGIGEDQPQHF.

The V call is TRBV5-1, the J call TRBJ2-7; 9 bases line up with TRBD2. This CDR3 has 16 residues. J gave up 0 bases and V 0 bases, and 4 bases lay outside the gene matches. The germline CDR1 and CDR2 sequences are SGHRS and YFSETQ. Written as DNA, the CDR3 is TGCGCCAGCAGCTTGGGCGCTAGCGGGATCTCCTACGAGCAGTACTTC. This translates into CASSLGASGISYEQYF. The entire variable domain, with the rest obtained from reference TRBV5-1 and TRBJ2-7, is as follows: KAGVTQTPRYLIKTRGQQVTLSCSPISGHRSVSWYQQTPGQGLQFLFEYFSETQRNKGNFPGRFSGRQFSNSRSEMNVSTLELGDSALYLCASSLGASGISYEQYFGPGTRLTVT.

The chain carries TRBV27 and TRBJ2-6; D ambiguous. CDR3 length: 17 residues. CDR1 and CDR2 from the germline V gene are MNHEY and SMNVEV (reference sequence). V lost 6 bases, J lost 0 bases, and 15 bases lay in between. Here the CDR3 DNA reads TGTGCCAGCAGCGGACCCAGGTTTAGCTCTGGGGCCAACGTCCTGACTTTC. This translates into CASSGPRFSSGANVLTF.

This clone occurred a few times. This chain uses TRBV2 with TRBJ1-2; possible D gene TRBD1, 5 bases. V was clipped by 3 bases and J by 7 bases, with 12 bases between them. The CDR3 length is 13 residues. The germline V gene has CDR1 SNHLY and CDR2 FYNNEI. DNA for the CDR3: TGTGCCAGCAGTGAGCAAGTGGGGGTTGGCTACACCTTC. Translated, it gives CASSEQVGVGYTF.

This chain's CDR3 is CASRRLRDSTDTQYF. CDR3 sequence (DNA): TGTGCCAGCAGACGCCTCAGGGACTCCACAGATACGCAGTATTTT. The rearrangement uses TRBV6-5 and TRBJ2-3, with D perhaps matching TRBD2 (6 bases). CDR1 is MNHEY and CDR2 is SVGAGI in the germline V gene. The germline V and J ends were trimmed by 6 bases and 2 bases, with 15 bases remaining between them. This CDR3 has 15 amino acids.

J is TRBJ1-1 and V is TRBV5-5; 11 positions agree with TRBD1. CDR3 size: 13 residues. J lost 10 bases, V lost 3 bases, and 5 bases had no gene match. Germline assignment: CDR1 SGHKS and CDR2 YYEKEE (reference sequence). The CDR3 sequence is CASSWGQGGAAFF. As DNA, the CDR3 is TGTGCCAGCAGCTGGGGACAGGGGGGTGCAGCTTTCTTT.

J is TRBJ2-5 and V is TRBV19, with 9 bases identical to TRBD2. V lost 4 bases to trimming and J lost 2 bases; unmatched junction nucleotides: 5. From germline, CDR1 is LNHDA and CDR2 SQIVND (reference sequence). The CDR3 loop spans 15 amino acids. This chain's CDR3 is CASSRLAGQQETQYF. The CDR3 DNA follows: TGTGCCAGTAGTAGGCTAGCGGGGCAGCAAGAGACCCAGTACTTC. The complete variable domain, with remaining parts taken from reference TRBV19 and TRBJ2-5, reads DGGITQSPKYLFRKEGQNVTLSCEQNLNHDAMYWYRQDPGQGLRLIYYSQIVNDFQKGDIAEGYSVSREKKESFPLTVTSAQKNPTAFYLCASSRLAGQQETQYFGPGTRLLVL.

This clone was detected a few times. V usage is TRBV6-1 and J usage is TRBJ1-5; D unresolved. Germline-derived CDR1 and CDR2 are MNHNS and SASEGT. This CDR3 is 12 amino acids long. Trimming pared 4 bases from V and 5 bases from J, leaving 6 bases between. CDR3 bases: TGTGCCAGCAGTGGATGGGATCAGCCCCAGCATTTT. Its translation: CASSGWDQPQHF.

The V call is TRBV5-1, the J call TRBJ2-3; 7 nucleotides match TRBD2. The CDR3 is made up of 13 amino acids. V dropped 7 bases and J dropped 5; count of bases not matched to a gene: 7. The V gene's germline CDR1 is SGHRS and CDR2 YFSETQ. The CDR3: CASGRGGIDTQYF. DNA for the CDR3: TGCGCCAGCGGGAGGGGAGGGATAGATACGCAGTATTTT.

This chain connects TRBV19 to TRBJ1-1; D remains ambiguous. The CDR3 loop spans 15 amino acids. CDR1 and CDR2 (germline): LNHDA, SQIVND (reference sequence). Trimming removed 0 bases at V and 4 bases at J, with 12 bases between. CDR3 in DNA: TGTGCCAGTAGTATAGAAGCGGTCAGGTCCACTGAAGCTTTCTTT. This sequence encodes CASSIEAVRSTEAFF.

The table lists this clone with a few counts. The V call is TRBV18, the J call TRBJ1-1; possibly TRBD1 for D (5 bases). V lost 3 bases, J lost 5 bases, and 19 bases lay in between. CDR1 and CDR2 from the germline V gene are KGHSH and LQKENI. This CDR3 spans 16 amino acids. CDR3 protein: CASSPAGGPGVTEAFF. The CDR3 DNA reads TGTGCCAGCTCACCGGCGGGGGGTCCCGGGGTGACTGAAGCTTTCTTT.

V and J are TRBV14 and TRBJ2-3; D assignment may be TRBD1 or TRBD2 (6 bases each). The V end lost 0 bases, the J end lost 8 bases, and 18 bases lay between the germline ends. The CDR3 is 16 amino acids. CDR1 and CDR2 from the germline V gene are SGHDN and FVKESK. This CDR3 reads CASSQDWARGDGTQYF. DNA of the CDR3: TGTGCCAGCAGCCAAGATTGGGCTAGGGGGGACGGTACGCAGTATTTT.

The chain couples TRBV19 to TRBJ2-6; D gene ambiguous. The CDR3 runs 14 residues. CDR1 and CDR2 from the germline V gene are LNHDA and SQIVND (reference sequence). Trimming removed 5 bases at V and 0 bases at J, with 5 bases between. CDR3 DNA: TGTGCCAGTAGTCCAAACTCTGGGGCCAACGTCCTGACTTTC. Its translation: CASSPNSGANVLTF.

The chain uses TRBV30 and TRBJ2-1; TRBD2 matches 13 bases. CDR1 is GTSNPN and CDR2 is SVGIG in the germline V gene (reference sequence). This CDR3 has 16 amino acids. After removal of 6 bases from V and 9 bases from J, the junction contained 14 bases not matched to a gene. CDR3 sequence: CACSSGLAGYLGEQFF. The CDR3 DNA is TGTGCCTGTAGCTCGGGACTAGCGGGATATCTAGGTGAGCAGTTCTTC.

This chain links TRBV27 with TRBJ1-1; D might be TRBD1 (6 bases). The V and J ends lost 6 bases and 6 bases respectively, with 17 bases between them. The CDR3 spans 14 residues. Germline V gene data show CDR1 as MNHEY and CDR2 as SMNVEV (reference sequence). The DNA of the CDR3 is TGTGCCAGCAGCACCAAACAGGGACCCGCTGAAGCTTTCTTT. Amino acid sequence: CASSTKQGPAEAFF.

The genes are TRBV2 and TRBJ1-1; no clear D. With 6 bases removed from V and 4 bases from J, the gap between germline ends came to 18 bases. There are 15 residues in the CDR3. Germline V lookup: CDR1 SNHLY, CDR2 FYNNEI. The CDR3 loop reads CASRSRSGLSTEAFF. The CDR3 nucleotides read TGTGCCAGCAGGTCGCGGTCGGGCCTAAGCACTGAAGCTTTCTTT.

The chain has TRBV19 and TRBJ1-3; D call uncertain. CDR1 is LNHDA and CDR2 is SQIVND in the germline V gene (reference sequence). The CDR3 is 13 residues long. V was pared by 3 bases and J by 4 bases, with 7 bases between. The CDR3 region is CASSIRFGNTIYF. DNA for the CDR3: TGTGCCAGTAGTATCCGTTTCGGAAACACCATATATTTT.

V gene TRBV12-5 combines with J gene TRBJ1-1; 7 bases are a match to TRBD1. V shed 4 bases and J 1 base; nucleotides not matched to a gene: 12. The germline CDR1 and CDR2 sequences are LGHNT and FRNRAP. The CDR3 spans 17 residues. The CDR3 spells CASGSSGQTRWNTEAFF. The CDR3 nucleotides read TGTGCTAGTGGTTCATCGGGACAGACCAGGTGGAACACTGAAGCTTTCTTT.